The rows below give T cell receptor beta chains drawn from one sample of a study of OX40 agonist ivuxolimab in advanced cancers. Profiling relied on immunoSEQ multiplex PCR, and the TCRdb table lists in-frame clones only, not all of them. This sample yields 90,000 to 100,000 clones, of which roughly nine tenths are seen a single time; 0.82% belongs to the top ten. The sample in question was CD4+ or CD8+ T cells sorted from blood, obtained in a trial of the OX40 agonist ivuxolimab. Every receptor here comes from an adult with an advanced solid tumor such as melanoma, head and neck, liver or kidney cancer. Each CDR3 is given with its conserved first and last residue. The order of the fields is V gene, clone size, J gene, D gene, CDR3 DNA, CDR3 protein. A D gene is named only where the DNA matches it firmly. Size tells how often a clone was seen (once, few, many) or the class of an expanded clone, and some rows leave it out.

>TRBV7-9|NA|TRBJ2-2|NA
TGTGCCAGCAGCTTTGCGGGAAGCACCGGGGAGCTGTTTTTT
CASSFAGSTGELFF
>TRBV7-6|NA|TRBJ1-4|NA
TGTGCCAGCAGCGCCGCAACTAATGAAAAACTGTTTTTT
CASSAATNEKLFF
>TRBV5-1|once|TRBJ2-1|TRBD2
TGCGCCAGCAGCTTGGACGCGGGAGGGCCGGTTGAGCAGTTCTTC
CASSLDAGGPVEQFF
>TRBV19|NA|TRBJ1-2|NA
TGTGCCAGTAGTGAACAGGGCCGACTTGGCTACACCTTC
CASSEQGRLGYTF
>TRBV5-1|NA|TRBJ1-1|NA
TGCGCCAGCAGCTTGGGGGGGATTAACACTGAAGCTTTCTTT
CASSLGGINTEAFF
>TRBV4-2|NA|TRBJ1-2|NA
TGTGCCAGCAGCCAAGAAAGACAGAATGGCTACACCTTC
CASSQERQNGYTF
>TRBV5-6|NA|TRBJ1-4|NA
TGTGCCAGCAGCTTGGTCATGGGTAGTGGGGGTGAAAAACTGTTTTTT
CASSLVMGSGGEKLFF
>TRBV29-1|NA|TRBJ2-1|TRBD2
TGCAGCGCCCAGGGGCAGCTAGCGGGCGGTGAGCAGTTCTTC
CSAQGQLAGGEQFF
>TRBV5-5|NA|TRBJ1-2|TRBD1
TGTGCCAGCAGCTTGGATCTTCGGACAGGGAGGGATGGCTACACCTTC
CASSLDLRTGRDGYTF
>TRBV7-8|NA|TRBJ1-3|NA
TGTGCCAGCAGCTTAGTGGGGGGTCTGGCTGGAAACACCATATATTTT
CASSLVGGLAGNTIYF
>TRBV10-3|NA|TRBJ1-6|NA
TGTGCCATCAGATCAGGGTCGGGTAATTCACCCCTCCACTTT
CAIRSGSGNSPLHF
>TRBV10-3|NA|TRBJ2-5|NA
TGTGCCATCAGTGCCGACGGGACGACCCAGTACTTC
CAISADGTTQYF
>TRBV27|once|TRBJ1-1|NA
TGTGCCAGCAGCAAACCAGGGCAGGGAGGTAGCACTGAAGCTTTCTTT
CASSKPGQGGSTEAFF
>TRBV1|NA|TRBJ1-2|NA
TGCACCAGCAGCCAGGAACCGGGACAGGGGGCCTCTGGCTACACCTTC
CTSSQEPGQGASGYTF
>TRBV30|NA|TRBJ2-1|NA
TGTGCCTGGAGTGCGTCCGGCAATGAGCAGTTCTTC
CAWSASGNEQFF
>TRBV28|NA|TRBJ1-1|NA
TGTGCCAGCAGTTCGATGGAGGGCACTGAAGCTTTCTTT
CASSSMEGTEAFF
>TRBV9|NA|TRBJ1-2|NA
TGTGCCAGCAGCGCCCTGACTGGTGGCTACACCTTC
CASSALTGGYTF
>TRBV6-6|NA|TRBJ1-1|TRBD1
TGTGCCAGCAGGCACTCCGGGACAGGGGAAGAAACTGAAGCTTTCTTT
CASRHSGTGEETEAFF
>TRBV30|NA|TRBJ1-5|NA
TGTGCCTGGAGCTCTCTTAATGGCAATCAGCCCCAGCATTTT
CAWSSLNGNQPQHF
>TRBV6-5|NA|TRBJ1-2|TRBD1
TGTGCCAGTGGACAGGCTAACTATGGCTACACCTTC
CASGQANYGYTF
>TRBV5-1|NA|TRBJ2-5|NA
TGCGCCAGCAGCTCCCGGGGGTATCAAGAGACCCAGTACTTC
CASSSRGYQETQYF
>TRBV5-8|NA|TRBJ2-1|NA
TGTGCCAGCAGCTTGGGAGGAACAGTCTACAATGAGCAGTTCTTC
CASSLGGTVYNEQFF
>TRBV30|NA|TRBJ1-3|NA
TGTGCCTGGAGCATAGCTGCTGGAAACACCATATATTTT
CAWSIAAGNTIYF
>TRBV4-3|NA|TRBJ1-5|NA
TGCGCCAGCAGCCAAGATTTATTTTTGGGACGTTATAGCAATCAGCCCCAGCATTTT
CASSQDLFLGRYSNQPQHF
>TRBV7-9|NA|TRBJ2-1|TRBD2
TGTGCCAGCAGTCCCCGGGGGCCAAGCGGGGGCAGCTCCTACAATGAGCAGTTCTTC
CASSPRGPSGGSSYNEQFF
>TRBV7-8|NA|TRBJ2-2|NA
TGTGCCAGCAGCCCCGGAGTAGCGTTTAACACCGGGGAGCTGTTTTTT
CASSPGVAFNTGELFF
>TRBV28|NA|TRBJ1-1|NA
TGTGCCAGCAGTGCCCGGTTGAACACTGAAGCTTTCTTT
CASSARLNTEAFF
>TRBV28|NA|TRBJ1-2|NA
TGTGCCAGCAATTCCGGGGTCCCCAACTATGGCTACACCTTC
CASNSGVPNYGYTF
>TRBV9|NA|TRBJ1-1|NA
TGTGCCAGCAGATCATACAGGGCTCTGAACACTGAAGCTTTCTTT
CASRSYRALNTEAFF
>TRBV2|NA|TRBJ1-4|NA
TGTGCCAGCAGTGAAGGCCATGGGGAAAAACTGTTTTTT
CASSEGHGEKLFF
>TRBV7-9|NA|TRBJ1-1|NA
TGTGCCAGCCTGGGGGAGGGCACTGAAGCTTTCTTT
CASLGEGTEAFF
>TRBV30|NA|TRBJ2-5|TRBD2
TGTGCCTGGAGTCTAGCGGGGAATTACCAAGAGACCCAGTACTTC
CAWSLAGNYQETQYF
>TRBV5-1|NA|TRBJ2-3|TRBD1
TGCGCCAGCGGGACAGCTAGCACAGATACGCAGTATTTT
CASGTASTDTQYF
>TRBV6-1|once|TRBJ1-6|NA
TGTGCCAGCAGTGGAGTTCGGGGGACCTCCTATAATTCACCCCTCCACTTT
CASSGVRGTSYNSPLHF
>TRBV2|NA|TRBJ1-2|NA
TGTGCCAGCAGTGCCCGACAGGACCAGATAGAGGGCTACACCTTC
CASSARQDQIEGYTF
>TRBV30|NA|TRBJ1-1|NA
TGTGCCTGGAGTCCCTTACCCGGGAACACTGAAGCTTTCTTT
CAWSPLPGNTEAFF
>TRBV7-2|NA|TRBJ2-1|TRBD2
TGTGCCAGCCGACTAGCGGTTAACGATGAGCAGTTCTTC
CASRLAVNDEQFF
>TRBV19|NA|TRBJ1-4|NA
TGTGCCAGTAGTCCTCGGCCCGGCGGAAAACTGTTTTTT
CASSPRPGGKLFF